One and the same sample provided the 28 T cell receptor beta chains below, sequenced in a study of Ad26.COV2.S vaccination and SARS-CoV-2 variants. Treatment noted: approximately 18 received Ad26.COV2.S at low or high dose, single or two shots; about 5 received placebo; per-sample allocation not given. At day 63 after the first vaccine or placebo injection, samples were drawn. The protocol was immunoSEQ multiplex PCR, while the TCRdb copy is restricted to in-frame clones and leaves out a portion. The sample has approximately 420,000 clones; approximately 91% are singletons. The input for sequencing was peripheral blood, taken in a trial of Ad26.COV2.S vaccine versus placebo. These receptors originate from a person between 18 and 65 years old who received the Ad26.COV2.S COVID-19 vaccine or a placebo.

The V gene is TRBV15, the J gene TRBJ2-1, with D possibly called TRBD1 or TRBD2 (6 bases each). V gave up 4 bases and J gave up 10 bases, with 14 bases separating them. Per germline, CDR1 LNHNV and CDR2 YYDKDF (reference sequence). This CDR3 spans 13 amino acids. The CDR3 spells CATSTWGAGEQFF. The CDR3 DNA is TGTGCCACCAGCACCTGGGGGGCGGGAGAGCAGTTCTTC.

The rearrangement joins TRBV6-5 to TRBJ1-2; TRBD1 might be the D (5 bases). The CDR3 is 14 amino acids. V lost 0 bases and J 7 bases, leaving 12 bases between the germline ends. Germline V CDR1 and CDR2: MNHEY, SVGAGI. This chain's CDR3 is CASSYSRDSSGYTF. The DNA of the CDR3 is TGTGCCAGCAGTTACTCGAGAGACAGCAGTGGCTACACCTTC.

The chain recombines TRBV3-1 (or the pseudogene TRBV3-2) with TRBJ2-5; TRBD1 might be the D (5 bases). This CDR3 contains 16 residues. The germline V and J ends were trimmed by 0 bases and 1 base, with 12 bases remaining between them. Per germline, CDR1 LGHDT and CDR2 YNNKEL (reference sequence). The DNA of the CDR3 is TGTGCCAGCAGCCAAGATTGGCAGGGTTTCCAAGAGACCCAGTACTTC. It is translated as CASSQDWQGFQETQYF.

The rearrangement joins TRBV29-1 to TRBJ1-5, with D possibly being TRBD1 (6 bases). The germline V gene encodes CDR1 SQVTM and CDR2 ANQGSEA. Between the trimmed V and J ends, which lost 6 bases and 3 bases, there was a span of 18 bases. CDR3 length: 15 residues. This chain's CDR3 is CSVGLSGEYNQPQHF. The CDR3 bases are TGCAGCGTGGGCCTATCAGGGGAATACAATCAGCCCCAGCATTTT.

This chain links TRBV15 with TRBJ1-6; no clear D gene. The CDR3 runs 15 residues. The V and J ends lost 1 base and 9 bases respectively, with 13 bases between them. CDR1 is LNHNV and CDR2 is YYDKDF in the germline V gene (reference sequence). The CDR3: CATSRGRRLGSPLHF. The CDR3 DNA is TGTGCCACCAGCAGAGGTCGGAGATTGGGTTCACCCCTCCACTTT.

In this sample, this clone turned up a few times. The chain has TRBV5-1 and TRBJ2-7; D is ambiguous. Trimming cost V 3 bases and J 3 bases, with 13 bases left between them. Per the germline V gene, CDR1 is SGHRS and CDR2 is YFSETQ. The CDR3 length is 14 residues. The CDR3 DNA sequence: TGCGCCAGCAGCTCCGGCCTGACGGGCTACGAGCAGTACTTC. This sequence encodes CASSSGLTGYEQYF.

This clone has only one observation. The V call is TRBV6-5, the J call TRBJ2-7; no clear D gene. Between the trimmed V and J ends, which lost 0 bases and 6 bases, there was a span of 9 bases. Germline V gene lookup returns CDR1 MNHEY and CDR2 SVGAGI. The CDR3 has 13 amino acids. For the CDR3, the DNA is TGTGCCAGCAGTTACTCAGGGTTCGGCGAGCAGTACTTC. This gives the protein CASSYSGFGEQYF.

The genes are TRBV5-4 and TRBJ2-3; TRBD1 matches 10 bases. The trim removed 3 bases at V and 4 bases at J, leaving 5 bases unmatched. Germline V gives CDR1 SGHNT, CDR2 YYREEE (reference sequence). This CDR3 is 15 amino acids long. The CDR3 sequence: CASSYDRGQADTQYF. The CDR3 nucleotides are TGTGCCAGCAGCTATGACAGGGGGCAGGCAGATACGCAGTATTTT.

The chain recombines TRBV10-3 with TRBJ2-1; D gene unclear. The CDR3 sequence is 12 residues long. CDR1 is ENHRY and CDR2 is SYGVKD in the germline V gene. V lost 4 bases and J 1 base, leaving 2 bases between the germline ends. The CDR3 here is CAISVSYNEQFF. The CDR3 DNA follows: TGTGCCATCAGTGTATCCTACAATGAGCAGTTCTTC.

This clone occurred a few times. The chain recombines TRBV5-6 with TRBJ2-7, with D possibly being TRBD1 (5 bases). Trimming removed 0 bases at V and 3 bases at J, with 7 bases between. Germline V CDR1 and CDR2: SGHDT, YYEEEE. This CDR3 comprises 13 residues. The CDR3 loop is CASSLGRVYEQYF. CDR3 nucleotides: TGTGCCAGCAGCTTGGGCAGGGTCTACGAGCAGTACTTC.

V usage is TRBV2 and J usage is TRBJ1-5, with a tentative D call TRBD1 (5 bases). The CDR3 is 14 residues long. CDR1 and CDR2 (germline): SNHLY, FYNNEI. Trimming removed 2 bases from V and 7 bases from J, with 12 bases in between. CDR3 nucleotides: TGTGCCAGCAGTGAAAGAACAGGCGGCCAGCCCCAGCATTTT. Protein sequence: CASSERTGGQPQHF.

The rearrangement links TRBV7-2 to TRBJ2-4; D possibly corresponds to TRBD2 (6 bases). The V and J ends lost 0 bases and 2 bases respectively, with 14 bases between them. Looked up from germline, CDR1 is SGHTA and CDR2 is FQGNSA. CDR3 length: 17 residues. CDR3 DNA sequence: TGTGCCAGCAGCTTAGCGGAGACTAGAATTTCCAAAAACATTCAGTACTTC. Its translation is CASSLAETRISKNIQYF.

The CDR3, as DNA: TGTGCCAGCAGCTTAGAACTAGCGGGGGCCCTAGCCAAAAACATTCAGTACTTC. Encoded protein: CASSLELAGALAKNIQYF. The rearrangement links TRBV7-8 to TRBJ2-4; 11 positions agree with TRBD2. Looked up from germline, CDR1 is SGHVS and CDR2 is FQNEAQ. The CDR3 runs 18 residues. Trimming cost V 1 base and J 0 bases; bases outside gene matches: 5.

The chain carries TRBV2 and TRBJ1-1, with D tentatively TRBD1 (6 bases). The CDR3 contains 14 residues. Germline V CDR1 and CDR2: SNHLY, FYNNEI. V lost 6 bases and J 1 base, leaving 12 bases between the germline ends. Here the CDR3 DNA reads TGTGCCAGCAGAGGGGGAAAGGAGAACACTGAAGCTTTCTTT. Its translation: CASRGGKENTEAFF.

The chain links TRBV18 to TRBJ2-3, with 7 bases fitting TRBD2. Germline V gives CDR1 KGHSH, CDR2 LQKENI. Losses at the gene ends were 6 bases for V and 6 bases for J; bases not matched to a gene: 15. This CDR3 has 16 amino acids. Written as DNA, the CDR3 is TGTGCCAGCTCCCCTCGAACCCGGACTAGTTCTGATACGCAGTATTTT. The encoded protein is CASSPRTRTSSDTQYF.

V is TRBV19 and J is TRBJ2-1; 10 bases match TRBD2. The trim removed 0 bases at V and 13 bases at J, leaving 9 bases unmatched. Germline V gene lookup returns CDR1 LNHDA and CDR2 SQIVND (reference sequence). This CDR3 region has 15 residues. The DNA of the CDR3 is TGTGCCAGTAGTATAGATCCGGCTAGCGGGGGTAGACAGTTCTTC. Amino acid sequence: CASSIDPASGGRQFF. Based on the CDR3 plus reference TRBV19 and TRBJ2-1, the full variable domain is DGGITQSPKYLFRKEGQNVTLSCEQNLNHDAMYWYRQDPGQGLRLIYYSQIVNDFQKGDIAEGYSVSREKKESFPLTVTSAQKNPTAFYLCASSIDPASGGRQFFGPGTRLTVL.

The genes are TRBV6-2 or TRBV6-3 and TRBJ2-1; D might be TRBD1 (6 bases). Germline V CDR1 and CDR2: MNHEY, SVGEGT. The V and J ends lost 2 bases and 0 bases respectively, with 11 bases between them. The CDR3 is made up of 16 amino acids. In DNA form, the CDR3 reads TGTGCCAGCAGTTACACCGGCAGGGGCTCCTACAATGAGCAGTTCTTC. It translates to CASSYTGRGSYNEQFF.

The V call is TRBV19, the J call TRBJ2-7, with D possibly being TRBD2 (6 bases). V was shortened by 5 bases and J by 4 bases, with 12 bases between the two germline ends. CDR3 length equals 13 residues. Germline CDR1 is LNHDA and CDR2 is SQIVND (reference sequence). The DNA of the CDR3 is TGTGCCAGTAGTCAGCGGGCAACTTACGAGCAGTACTTC. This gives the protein CASSQRATYEQYF.

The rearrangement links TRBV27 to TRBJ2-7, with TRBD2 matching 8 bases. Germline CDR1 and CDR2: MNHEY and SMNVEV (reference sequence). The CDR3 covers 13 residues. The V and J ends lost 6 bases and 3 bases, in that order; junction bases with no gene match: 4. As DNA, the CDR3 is TGTGCCAGCAGACGGGGGGGGAACTACGAGCAGTACTTC. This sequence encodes CASRRGGNYEQYF.

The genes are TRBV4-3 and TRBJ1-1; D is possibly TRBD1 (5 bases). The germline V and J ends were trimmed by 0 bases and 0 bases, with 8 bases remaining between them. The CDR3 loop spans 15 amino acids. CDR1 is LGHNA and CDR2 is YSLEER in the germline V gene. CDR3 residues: CASSQEDTLNTEAFF. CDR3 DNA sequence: TGCGCCAGCAGCCAAGAGGACACGCTGAACACTGAAGCTTTCTTT.

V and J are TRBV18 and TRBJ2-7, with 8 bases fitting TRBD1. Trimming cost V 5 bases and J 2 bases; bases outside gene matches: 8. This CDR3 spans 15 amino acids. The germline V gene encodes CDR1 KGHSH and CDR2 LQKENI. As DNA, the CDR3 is TGTGCCAGCTCAGCCAGTGGACAGGGACCCTACGAGCAGTACTTC. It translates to CASSASGQGPYEQYF.

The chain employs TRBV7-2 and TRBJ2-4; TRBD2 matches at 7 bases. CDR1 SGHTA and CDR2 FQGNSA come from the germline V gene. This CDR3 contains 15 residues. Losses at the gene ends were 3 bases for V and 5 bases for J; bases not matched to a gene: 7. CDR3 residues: CASSLIWAGENIQYF. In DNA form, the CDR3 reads TGTGCCAGCAGCTTGATTTGGGCGGGGGAAAACATTCAGTACTTC.

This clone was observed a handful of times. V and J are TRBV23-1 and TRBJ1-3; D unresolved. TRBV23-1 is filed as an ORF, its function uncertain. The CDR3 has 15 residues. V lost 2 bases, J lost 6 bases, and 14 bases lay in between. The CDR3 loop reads CASSQAHSRENTIYF. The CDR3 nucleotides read TGCGCCAGCAGTCAAGCACACTCTAGGGAAAACACCATATATTTT.

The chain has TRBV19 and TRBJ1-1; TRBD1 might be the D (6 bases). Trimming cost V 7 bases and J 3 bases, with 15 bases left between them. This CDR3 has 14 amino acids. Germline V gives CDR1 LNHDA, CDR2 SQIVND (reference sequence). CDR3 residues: CASIHRVGDTEAFF. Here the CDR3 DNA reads TGTGCCAGTATTCACAGGGTGGGGGACACTGAAGCTTTCTTT. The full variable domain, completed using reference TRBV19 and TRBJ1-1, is DGGITQSPKYLFRKEGQNVTLSCEQNLNHDAMYWYRQDPGQGLRLIYYSQIVNDFQKGDIAEGYSVSREKKESFPLTVTSAQKNPTAFYLCASIHRVGDTEAFFGQGTRLTVV.

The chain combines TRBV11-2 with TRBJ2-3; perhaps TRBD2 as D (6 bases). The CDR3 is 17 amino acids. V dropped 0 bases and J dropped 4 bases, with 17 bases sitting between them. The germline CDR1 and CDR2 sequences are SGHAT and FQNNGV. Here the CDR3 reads CASSLEGGARGADTQYF. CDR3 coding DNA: TGTGCCAGCAGCTTAGAAGGAGGGGCGCGAGGGGCAGATACGCAGTATTTT.

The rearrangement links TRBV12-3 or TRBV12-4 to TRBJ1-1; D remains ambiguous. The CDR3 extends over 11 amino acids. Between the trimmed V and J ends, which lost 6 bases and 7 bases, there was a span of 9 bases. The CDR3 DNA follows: TGTGCCAGCAGCATGGGGTTTGAAGCTTTCTTT. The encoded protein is CASSMGFEAFF.

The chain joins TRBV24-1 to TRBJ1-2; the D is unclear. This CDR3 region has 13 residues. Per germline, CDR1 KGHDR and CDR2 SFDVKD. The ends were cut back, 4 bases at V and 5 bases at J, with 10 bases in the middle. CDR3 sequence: CATSDGGGYGYTF. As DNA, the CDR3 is TGTGCCACCAGTGACGGAGGTGGGTATGGCTACACCTTC.

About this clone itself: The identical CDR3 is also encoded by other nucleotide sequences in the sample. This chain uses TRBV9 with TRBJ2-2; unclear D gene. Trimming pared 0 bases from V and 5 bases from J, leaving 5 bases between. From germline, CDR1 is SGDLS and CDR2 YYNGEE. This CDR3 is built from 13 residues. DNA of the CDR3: TGTGCCAGCAGCGTAGGGGCTACCGGGGAGCTGTTTTTT. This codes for CASSVGATGELFF.